One and the same sample provided the 28 T cell receptor beta chains below, sequenced in a study of blood T cell repertoires in COVID-19. Libraries were prepared by immunoSEQ multiplex PCR; TCRdb keeps only in-frame clonotypes and omits some of them. The repertoire has around 60,000 clones, roughly 90% of them found once; the top ten carry roughly 3.9%. The material sequenced was peripheral blood. These receptors originate from a man aged 50-60 years with active COVID-19.

This clone was seen a few times. J is TRBJ2-7 and V is TRBV5-4; TRBD1 aligns across 8 bases. CDR3 length: 16 residues. Per the germline V gene, CDR1 is SGHNT and CDR2 is YYREEE (reference sequence). V was pared by 4 bases and J by 1 base, with 10 bases of the junction left unmatched. This CDR3 reads CASSQTWDRWSYEQYF. CDR3 DNA: TGTGCCAGCAGCCAGACATGGGACAGGTGGTCCTACGAGCAGTACTTC.

The rearrangement links TRBV5-1 to TRBJ2-5, with 8 bases lining up with TRBD2. This CDR3 has 13 residues. With 5 bases clipped from V and 1 base from J, the junction kept 1 base outside the gene matches. CDR1 SGHRS and CDR2 YFSETQ come from the germline V gene. CDR3 residues: CASRSGGQETQYF. The DNA of the CDR3 is TGCGCCAGCAGAAGCGGGGGCCAAGAGACCCAGTACTTC.

The V gene is TRBV11-3, the J gene TRBJ2-7; TRBD1 might be the D (6 bases). The V end was cut by 2 bases, the J end by 7 bases, with 9 bases between. The CDR3 is made up of 12 amino acids. Germline lookup yields CDR1 SGHNT and CDR2 YENEEA. This chain's CDR3 is CASSLTQGEQYF. The CDR3 nucleotides read TGTGCCAGCAGCTTAACACAGGGAGAGCAGTACTTC.

Here the CDR3 DNA reads TGTGCCAGCAGCAGTGGGGGGAGGTGGCTGGAGACCCAGTACTTC. It specifies CASSSGGRWLETQYF. The chain has TRBV21-1 and TRBJ2-5; TRBD2 is the table's D call, not checked against the DNA. TRBV21-1 is a pseudogene. The CDR3 contains 15 residues.

The V and J genes are TRBV6-2 or TRBV6-3 and TRBJ2-1, with D maybe TRBD2 (5 bases). This CDR3 region has 14 residues. Germline assignment: CDR1 MNHEY and CDR2 SVGEGT. Trimming removed 2 bases at V and 6 bases at J, with 11 bases between. CDR3 coding DNA: TGTGCCAGCAGTTACGTCGGGGATCCCAATGAGCAGTTCTTC. This translates into CASSYVGDPNEQFF.

The J gene is TRBJ1-2, the V gene TRBV9, with TRBD1 identical over 8 bases. Germline V CDR1 and CDR2: SGDLS, YYNGEE. V dropped 0 bases and J dropped 0; count of bases not matched to a gene: 22. The CDR3 is made up of 22 amino acids. CDR3 protein: CASSVVPQLRQGTESANYGYTF. DNA of the CDR3: TGTGCCAGCAGCGTAGTCCCCCAGTTAAGACAGGGGACTGAATCAGCTAACTATGGCTACACCTTC.

The chain carries TRBV5-4 and TRBJ2-2, with D maybe TRBD2 (6 bases). The germline V gene has CDR1 SGHNT and CDR2 YYREEE (reference sequence). The V and J ends lost 0 bases and 0 bases respectively, with 12 bases between them. The CDR3 is 17 amino acids. Here the CDR3 DNA reads TGTGCCAGCAGCTTGGCGTGGGGACTCGCGAACACCGGGGAGCTGTTTTTT. Encoded protein: CASSLAWGLANTGELFF.

The chain has TRBV5-4 and TRBJ1-4; D may be TRBD1 (6 bases). V dropped 0 bases and J dropped 12 bases, with 15 bases sitting between them. Germline lookup yields CDR1 SGHNT and CDR2 YYREEE (reference sequence). This CDR3 is 14 amino acids long. This chain's CDR3 is CASSLESGGRELFF. CDR3 DNA: TGTGCCAGCAGCTTGGAGTCGGGGGGCAGGGAACTGTTTTTT.

The J gene is TRBJ2-1, the V gene TRBV5-6; maybe TRBD2 (6 bases). Germline values: CDR1 SGHDT, CDR2 YYEEEE. The CDR3 loop spans 15 amino acids. V lost 0 bases, J lost 6 bases, and 13 bases lay in between. CDR3 protein: CASSLGLVSSNEQFF. The DNA of the CDR3 is TGTGCCAGCAGCTTGGGACTAGTATCGTCCAATGAGCAGTTCTTC.

This clone has only one observation. CDR3 sequence: CASSLGRVNEQYF. In DNA form, the CDR3 reads TGTGCCAGCAGTTTAGGCAGGGTTAACGAGCAGTACTTC. This chain uses TRBV12-3 or TRBV12-4 with TRBJ2-7, with D possibly matching TRBD1 (5 bases). The CDR3 is 13 amino acids. Between the trimmed V and J ends, which lost 1 base and 5 bases, there was a span of 9 bases.

The chain combines TRBV5-5 with TRBJ2-5; D is unresolved. Germline V gene data show CDR1 as SGHKS and CDR2 as YYEKEE (reference sequence). This CDR3 spans 14 amino acids. The V end was cut by 3 bases, the J end by 4 bases, with 13 bases between. The CDR3 DNA is TGTGCCAGCAGCTGGATGTCATCGGGAGAGACCCAGTACTTC. It codes for CASSWMSSGETQYF.

The V call is TRBV7-7, the J call TRBJ1-1; D may be TRBD1 (5 bases). This CDR3 has 13 residues. The V end was cut by 5 bases, the J end by 5 bases, with 12 bases between. From germline, CDR1 is SSHAT and CDR2 FNYEAQ (reference sequence). CDR3 in amino acids: CASSPLGGTEAFF. The CDR3 DNA is TGTGCCAGCAGCCCCCTCGGGGGGACTGAAGCTTTCTTT.

This clone has only one observation. V usage is TRBV7-3 and J usage is TRBJ2-1; TRBD2 agrees at 8 bases. The CDR3 has 15 amino acids. Germline loops: CDR1 SGHTA, CDR2 FQGTGA. J gave up 8 bases and V 2 bases, and 8 bases lay outside the gene matches. CDR3 protein: CASSLRSGGQDEQFF. CDR3 bases: TGTGCCAGCAGCTTACGGAGCGGGGGCCAGGATGAGCAGTTCTTC.

This chain uses TRBV4-1 with TRBJ1-2, with TRBD1 matching 7 bases. The trim removed 4 bases at V and 8 bases at J, leaving 16 bases unmatched. CDR3 length: 16 residues. CDR1 MGHRA and CDR2 YSYEKL come from the germline V gene. CDR3 sequence (DNA): TGCGCCAGCAGCCTAGCACCCTACAGGGGATCTGACGGCTACACCTTC. Translated: CASSLAPYRGSDGYTF.

This sequence joins TRBV11-3 and TRBJ2-2, with 10 bases matching TRBD1. Germline CDR1 is SGHNT and CDR2 is YENEEA. V lost 3 bases, J lost 4 bases, and 5 bases stayed unmatched. This CDR3 comprises 16 residues. DNA for the CDR3: TGTGCCAGCAGCTTGAGACAGGGGGCGGGCACCGGGGAGCTGTTTTTT. Translating it yields CASSLRQGAGTGELFF.

This chain uses TRBV7-8 with TRBJ1-2; 7 bases agree with TRBD1. CDR3 length: 15 residues. Germline V gene lookup returns CDR1 SGHVS and CDR2 FQNEAQ. V shed 1 base, J shed 6 bases, and the junction held 8 bases outside the gene matches. The CDR3 region has the DNA TGTGCCAGCAGCTTAGTCCATACAGGGGCAGATGGCTACACCTTC. Translated, it gives CASSLVHTGADGYTF. The complete variable domain, with remaining parts taken from reference TRBV7-8 and TRBJ1-2, reads GAGVSQSPRYKVAKRGQDVALRCDPISGHVSLFWYQQALGQGPEFLTYFQNEAQLDKSGLPSDRFFAERPEGSVSTLKIQRTQQEDSAVYLCASSLVHTGADGYTFGSGTRLTVV.

Here the CDR3 DNA reads TGTGCCAGCAGCCAAGGGGCGGGGGGCCTCCGAGAGACCCAGTACTTC. Its translation is CASSQGAGGLRETQYF. The chain couples TRBV5-4 to TRBJ2-5, with 8 bases aligning to TRBD2. This CDR3 is 16 amino acids long. The germline gives CDR1 SGHNT, CDR2 YYREEE (reference sequence). The V segment lost 4 bases and the J segment 4 bases; nucleotides outside the gene matches: 12.

This chain uses TRBV18 with TRBJ1-1; weak D call: TRBD1 (5 bases). V gave up 2 bases and J gave up 0 bases, with 10 bases separating them. CDR1 is KGHSH, CDR2 LQKENI, per germline. The CDR3 covers 15 residues. DNA of the CDR3: TGTGCCAGCTCACCAGGGCAGGGATTGAACACTGAAGCTTTCTTT. Translation gives CASSPGQGLNTEAFF.

The chain uses TRBV6-5 and TRBJ1-1; unclear D gene. The germline V gene has CDR1 MNHEY and CDR2 SVGAGI. Trimming left V 0 bases short and J 0 bases short, with 8 bases between. This CDR3 spans 15 amino acids. In DNA form, the CDR3 reads TGTGCCAGCAGTTACTCGGCTCAGGTGAACACTGAAGCTTTCTTT. The encoded protein is CASSYSAQVNTEAFF.

The CDR3 coding sequence is TGTGCCAGCAGTTCTCAGGGGGGAGGTCAGCCCCAGCATTTT. Its protein is CASSSQGGGQPQHF. The chain carries TRBV6-6 and TRBJ1-5, with 7 bases fitting TRBD1. The CDR3 runs to 14 residues. CDR1 and CDR2 from the germline V gene are MNHNY and SVGAGI (reference sequence). The J segment lost 6 bases and the V segment lost 4 bases, leaving 6 bases of the junction unmatched.

The rearrangement links TRBV7-9 to TRBJ2-1, with a weak D call TRBD2 (5 bases). The CDR3 runs 14 residues. The ends were cut back, 3 bases at V and 6 bases at J, with 12 bases in the middle. Germline V gene sequence: CDR1 SEHNR, CDR2 FQNEAQ (reference sequence). DNA of the CDR3: TGTGCCAGCAGCTTCGACTATGGGAGCAATGAGCAGTTCTTC. Translating it yields CASSFDYGSNEQFF.

As for this clone: Sequence at one end of the junction differs from germline and may be a read error. The chain uses TRBV7-9 and TRBJ2-7; a possible D gene is TRBD2 (5 bases). Germline V gene sequence: CDR1 SEHNR, CDR2 FQNEAQ (reference sequence). The CDR3 has 12 amino acids. The CDR3 nucleotides are TGTGCCAGCAGCATAGGTCATACGAGGGAAGTATTC. The encoded protein is CASSIGHTREVF. The complete variable domain, with remaining parts taken from reference TRBV7-9 and TRBJ2-7, reads DTGVSQNPRHKITKRGQNVTFRCDPISEHNRLYWYRQTLGQGPEFLTYFQNEAQLEKSRLLSDRFSAERPKGSFSTLEIQRTEQGDSAMYLCASSIGHTREVFGPGTRLTVT.

The chain uses TRBV5-6 and TRBJ2-1; D remains unclear. V lost 0 bases and J 4 bases, leaving 5 bases between the germline ends. Germline V lookup: CDR1 SGHDT, CDR2 YYEEEE. The CDR3 extends over 13 amino acids. CDR3 DNA sequence: TGTGCCAGCAGCTTGGCAACTTACAATGAGCAGTTCTTC. This sequence encodes CASSLATYNEQFF.

The J gene is TRBJ1-5, the V gene TRBV10-1, with D perhaps TRBD1 (6 bases). V lost 8 bases to trimming and J lost 2 bases, with 16 bases between them. CDR3 length: 15 amino acids. Germline V gene sequence: CDR1 WNHNN, CDR2 SYGVQD (reference sequence). This chain's CDR3 is CASGSQGRCNQPQHF. Here the CDR3 DNA reads TGCGCCAGCGGGTCACAGGGTCGTTGCAATCAGCCCCAGCATTTT.

The V and J genes are TRBV5-6 and TRBJ2-5; 7 bases are a match to TRBD1. CDR1 and CDR2 from the germline V gene are SGHDT and YYEEEE. Trimming cost V 6 bases and J 5 bases; bases outside gene matches: 7. The CDR3 has 13 amino acids. CDR3 in amino acids: CASIAGGRETQYF. CDR3 sequence (DNA): TGTGCCAGCATAGCAGGGGGTCGGGAGACCCAGTACTTC.

The V and J genes are TRBV7-9 and TRBJ2-7, with D possibly matching TRBD1 (5 bases). Germline CDR1 reads SEHNR; CDR2 reads FQNEAQ (reference sequence). The CDR3 length is 16 residues. Trimming left V 0 bases short and J 5 bases short, with 17 bases between. CDR3: CASSLAKGGRAHEQYF. In DNA form, the CDR3 reads TGTGCCAGCAGCTTAGCTAAAGGCGGCAGGGCCCACGAGCAGTACTTC.

The genes are TRBV5-1 and TRBJ1-1; a possible D gene is TRBD1 (5 bases). V lost 7 bases, J lost 1 base, and 14 bases lay in between. This CDR3 is 14 amino acids long. Germline CDR1 is SGHRS and CDR2 is YFSETQ. The CDR3 nucleotides read TGCGCCAGCCACCGGGACTCGAGGAACACTGAAGCTTTCTTT. Amino acid sequence: CASHRDSRNTEAFF. Full variable domain (outside the CDR3, taken from reference TRBV5-1 and TRBJ1-1): KAGVTQTPRYLIKTRGQQVTLSCSPISGHRSVSWYQQTPGQGLQFLFEYFSETQRNKGNFPGRFSGRQFSNSRSEMNVSTLELGDSALYLCASHRDSRNTEAFFGQGTRLTVV.

The chain uses TRBV19 and TRBJ2-3; no reliable D call. The germline CDR1 and CDR2 sequences are LNHDA and SQIVND (reference sequence). Trimming stripped 5 bases from V and 0 bases from J, with 15 bases between. This CDR3 is built from 16 residues. This CDR3 is CASSYRTPPSTDTQYF. Here the CDR3 DNA reads TGTGCCAGTAGTTATAGAACCCCCCCCAGCACAGATACGCAGTATTTT.